This T cell receptor beta chain was sequenced in a study of blood T cells in healthy people across ages. Study-level background: For every two T cells, template switching captured about one barcoded beta molecule.

On this clonotype itself: The antigen is undetermined. This likely comes from a read error, as the CDR3 has no conserved phenylalanine or tryptophan at its end.

PCR was performed a second time for 7 to 11 cycles using a sample-barcoded 5' primer and a J-beta primer mix. In TCRdb, the 5' RACE reads were re-called with MiXCR into one record per CDR3 protein. The sample consists of approximately 830,000 distinct CDR3 sequences, around 68% of them appearing once. Per the germline V gene, CDR1 is SGHRS and CDR2 is YFSETQ. The CDR3 consists of 16 residues. Trimming cost V 4 bases and J 4 bases, with 19 bases left between them. Overall study results and limits: Any conclusive comparison of naive versus antigen-experienced cells was prevented by using unsorted PBMCs. The study found TCR beta diversity correlated strongly with naive T cell percentage.

PBMCs were isolated at a quantity of at least 6.5 million per sample. The sequenced sample was blood. The sequence was obtained from a young man in good health. The V call is TRBV5-1, the J call TRBJ2-3, with D maybe TRBD2 (6 bases). The CDR3 sequence: CASSDGGDSMADTQYY. Written as DNA, the CDR3 is TGCGCCAGCAGCGACGGTGGGGACTCAATGGCAGATACGCAGTATTAT.